This T cell receptor (beta chain) was found in a study of Tregs in tolerant kidney transplant recipients. Regarding the study as a whole: No direct test of biological reproducibility was done here.

The repertoire was sequenced with immunoSEQ multiplex PCR; TCRdb's copy has only in-frame clones and lacks some. The sample lists 95,000 or so clones, 93% occurring once. Remarks on this clone: Its antigen is undetermined.

Germline V gives CDR1 ENHRY, CDR2 SYGVKD. The CDR3 runs 13 residues. V lost 4 bases, J lost 2 bases, and 8 bases lay in between. Mixed chimerism was transient after nonmyeloablative marrow transplants from related graft donors. CD4+CD25+CD127- Tregs, CD4+CD25- non-Tregs, CD4 and CD8 cells were sorted. This sample comprised CD4+ T cells from blood (PBMCs), obtained 12 months after the transplant. The clonotype was recovered from a human patient who received a combined kidney and bone marrow transplant. The T cells may partly be graft donor cells. The chain links TRBV10-3 to TRBJ1-2; D is uncertain. This CDR3 reads CAISAAGNYGYTF. The CDR3 DNA is TGTGCCATCAGTGCGGCGGGGAACTATGGCTACACCTTC.